The 20 T cell receptor beta chains in this list originate from one sample, sequenced in a study of blood T cell repertoires in COVID-19. Only in-frame clones appear in the TCRdb table, and some are missing; sequencing was by immunoSEQ multiplex PCR. The sample lists around 240,000 clones; roughly 83% were seen once. The source material was peripheral blood. These receptor sequences come from a woman aged 45-65 years with acute or convalescent COVID-19.

The J gene is TRBJ2-1, the V gene TRBV6-5, with TRBD2 identical over 7 bases. The CDR3 sequence is 15 residues long. Germline CDR1 is MNHEY and CDR2 is SVGAGI. The V segment lost 4 bases and the J segment 0 bases; nucleotides outside the gene matches: 3. CDR3 bases: TGTGCCAGCAGTTCAGCGGGGAACTCCTACAATGAGCAGTTCTTC. Translating gives CASSSAGNSYNEQFF.

DNA of the CDR3: TGTGCCAGCAGTTCGGTTCAGGGCCCTCAAGAGACCCAGTACTTC. It codes for CASSSVQGPQETQYF. The V call is TRBV27, the J call TRBJ2-5, with D perhaps matching TRBD1 (5 bases). The CDR3 length is 15 residues. The germline gives CDR1 MNHEY, CDR2 SMNVEV (reference sequence). V was cut by 4 bases and J by 2 bases, with 14 bases left in between.

Regarding this clone: One end of the junction varies from germline; a read error may be responsible. The chain uses TRBV30 and TRBJ1-5; 7 bases align to TRBD1. The CDR3 runs 16 residues. Germline CDR1 reads GTSNPN; CDR2 reads SVGIG (reference sequence). CDR3 residues: CAWNQPPGQAGQPQHF. For the CDR3, the DNA is TGTGCTTGGAACCAACCCCCAGGACAGGCGGGTCAGCCCCAGCATTTT.

The V gene is TRBV10-2, the J gene TRBJ2-1, with D possibly being TRBD1 (6 bases). Germline values: CDR1 WSHSY, CDR2 SAAADI. The CDR3 is 19 amino acids. Trimming shortened V by 5 bases and J by 0 bases, and 23 bases separated the two germline ends. CDR3 bases: TGCGCCAGCAGTCAGGGGCTCTTGTTGACTGGGCACTCCTACAATGAGCAGTTCTTC. This encodes CASSQGLLLTGHSYNEQFF.

This clone has a single count. The gene calls are TRBV13 and TRBJ2-1; tentatively, D is TRBD2 (5 bases). The germline V gene has CDR1 PRHDT and CDR2 FYEKMQ (reference sequence). The V end was cut by 6 bases, the J end by 6 bases, with 9 bases between. This CDR3 has 12 amino acids. CDR3 sequence (DNA): TGTGCCAGCAGACTAGTGGGCAATGAGCAGTTCTTC. Amino acid sequence: CASRLVGNEQFF. Variable domain in full (rest from reference TRBV13 and TRBJ2-1): AAGVIQSPRHLIKEKRETATLKCYPIPRHDTVYWYQQGPGQDPQFLISFYEKMQSDKGSIPDRFSAQQFSDYHSELNMSSLELGDSALYFCASRLVGNEQFFGPGTRLTVL.

V gene TRBV5-1 combines with J gene TRBJ2-5; D remains ambiguous. This CDR3 contains 15 residues. Looked up from germline, CDR1 is SGHRS and CDR2 is YFSETQ. Trimming took off 4 bases at V and 5 bases at J, with 18 bases between the two ends. DNA of the CDR3: TGCGCCAGCAGCCCGTCACTTACCTACCTTGAGACCCAGTACTTC. Translating gives CASSPSLTYLETQYF.

As regards this clone: The same CDR3 arises from other DNA sequences in this sample as well. The chain has TRBV24-1 and TRBJ1-5; the D is unclear. The germline V gene encodes CDR1 KGHDR and CDR2 SFDVKD. CDR3 length: 14 amino acids. V was pared by 1 base and J by 2 bases, with 5 bases between. Here the CDR3 DNA reads TGTGCCACCAGTGATTTCGGGGGCAATCAGCCCCAGCATTTT. Translation: CATSDFGGNQPQHF.

The chain couples TRBV10-3 to TRBJ1-1, with D possibly matching TRBD1 (5 bases). Trimming removed 6 bases at V and 0 bases at J, with 11 bases between. Germline lookup yields CDR1 ENHRY and CDR2 SYGVKD. The CDR3 is made up of 14 amino acids. The CDR3: CAIRDRQMNTEAFF. The CDR3 DNA is TGTGCCATCAGAGATCGACAGATGAACACTGAAGCTTTCTTT.

This sequence joins TRBV2 and TRBJ1-5, with 7 bases identical to TRBD1. This CDR3 comprises 13 residues. The germline CDR1 and CDR2 sequences are SNHLY and FYNNEI. Unmatched junction bases numbered 6, after V lost 6 bases and J lost 7 bases. The CDR3 sequence: CASSNRGLQPQHF. The CDR3 DNA reads TGTGCCAGCAGCAACAGGGGTTTACAGCCCCAGCATTTT.

The rearrangement uses TRBV2 and TRBJ1-2, with D tentatively TRBD1 (6 bases). Germline lookup yields CDR1 SNHLY and CDR2 FYNNEI. V lost 8 bases and J 4 bases, leaving 17 bases between the germline ends. CDR3 length equals 14 residues. The CDR3 nucleotides read TGTGCCAGCTTATTCAGGGGCCTTGGCTATGGCTACACCTTC. It is translated as CASLFRGLGYGYTF.

This chain joins TRBV28 and TRBJ2-3, with 11 nucleotides matching TRBD2. The V and J ends lost 6 bases and 5 bases, in that order; junction bases with no gene match: 7. The germline gives CDR1 MDHEN, CDR2 SYDVKM. CDR3 length: 15 residues. The DNA of the CDR3 is TGTGCCAGCAGAGATAGCGGGGGGGCTGTAGATACGCAGTATTTT. Its translation is CASRDSGGAVDTQYF.

This chain joins TRBV28 and TRBJ2-3; 9 bases match TRBD2. CDR1 and CDR2 from the germline V gene are MDHEN and SYDVKM. The CDR3 sequence is 16 residues long. J lost 3 bases, V lost 3 bases, and 7 bases had no gene match. CDR3 bases: TGTGCCAGCAGTTTGGGCGGGAGGGCTTGGACAGATACGCAGTATTTT. Amino acids: CASSLGGRAWTDTQYF. Combining the CDR3 with reference TRBV28 and TRBJ2-3 gives the whole variable domain DVKVTQSSRYLVKRTGEKVFLECVQDMDHENMFWYRQDPGLGLRLIYFSYDVKMKEKGDIPEGYSVSREKKERFSLILESASTNQTSMYLCASSLGGRAWTDTQYFGPGTRLTVL.

This chain uses TRBV5-1 with TRBJ1-5, with D hard to call. V lost 0 bases to trimming and J lost 4 bases, with 5 bases between them. Germline assignment: CDR1 SGHRS and CDR2 YFSETQ. This CDR3 spans 13 amino acids. The CDR3: CASSLDGNQPQHF. CDR3 bases: TGCGCCAGCAGCTTGGACGGGAATCAGCCCCAGCATTTT.

The genes are TRBV27 and TRBJ2-1, with D perhaps matching TRBD2 (6 bases). Germline V gene lookup returns CDR1 MNHEY and CDR2 SMNVEV (reference sequence). V lost 6 bases and J lost 2, with 11 bases in between. The CDR3 covers 14 residues. The DNA for the CDR3 is TGTGCCAGCAGGGACTACGTCGCCTACAATGAGCAGTTCTTC. Translation: CASRDYVAYNEQFF.

This clone was detected once. V is TRBV14 and J is TRBJ2-7; D remains unclear. Trimming stripped 3 bases from V and 4 bases from J, with 13 bases between. This CDR3 is built from 14 residues. In germline, CDR1 is SGHDN, CDR2 FVKESK. The CDR3 coding sequence is TGTGCCAGCAGCCACCTTAGCACTCCTTACGAGCAGTACTTC. Its translation is CASSHLSTPYEQYF.

The chain uses TRBV19 and TRBJ2-5; 14 bases match TRBD2. V lost 8 bases to trimming and J lost 5 bases; unmatched junction nucleotides: 7. The CDR3 spans 15 residues. Per germline, CDR1 LNHDA and CDR2 SQIVND (reference sequence). The CDR3 is CASHRTSGRRETQYF. In nucleotides, the CDR3 is TGTGCCAGTCACAGGACTAGCGGGAGGAGGGAGACCCAGTACTTC.

The chain recombines TRBV9 with TRBJ1-1; D unclear. This CDR3 contains 14 residues. With 0 bases removed from V and 1 base from J, the gap between germline ends came to 7 bases. Looked up from germline, CDR1 is SGDLS and CDR2 is YYNGEE. CDR3 nucleotides: TGTGCCAGCAGCGTAGAAGACAAGAACACTGAAGCTTTCTTT. As protein: CASSVEDKNTEAFF.

This clone was counted once. This CDR3 reads CASSPGQGSETQYF. The CDR3 DNA is TGCGCCAGCAGCCCCGGGCAGGGGTCGGAGACCCAGTACTTC. The chain joins TRBV5-1 to TRBJ2-5; D perhaps matches TRBD1 (6 bases). Germline V gene lookup returns CDR1 SGHRS and CDR2 YFSETQ. V lost 4 bases and J lost 5, with 15 bases in between. This CDR3 has 14 amino acids. Full variable domain (missing parts from reference TRBV5-1 and TRBJ2-5): KAGVTQTPRYLIKTRGQQVTLSCSPISGHRSVSWYQQTPGQGLQFLFEYFSETQRNKGNFPGRFSGRQFSNSRSEMNVSTLELGDSALYLCASSPGQGSETQYFGPGTRLLVL.

The chain carries TRBV4-3 and TRBJ1-3; D remains ambiguous. V was trimmed by 0 bases and J by 1 base, leaving 7 bases between them. CDR1 is LGHNA and CDR2 is YSLEER in the germline V gene. The CDR3 consists of 15 residues. CDR3 coding DNA: TGCGCCAGCAGCCAAGACAGCGGTTCTGGAAACACCATATATTTT. Translating gives CASSQDSGSGNTIYF.

The chain uses TRBV30 and TRBJ2-1, with 9 bases aligning to TRBD2. The CDR3 has 15 residues. In germline, CDR1 is GTSNPN, CDR2 SVGIG (reference sequence). With 0 bases clipped from V and 7 bases from J, the junction kept 7 bases outside the gene matches. The CDR3 reads CAWSVASGIANEQFF. CDR3 DNA: TGTGCCTGGAGTGTGGCTAGCGGGATTGCGAATGAGCAGTTCTTC.